The subject of this entry is one T cell receptor beta chain. Its target antigen remains unknown. The final CDR3 position lacks the conserved phenylalanine or tryptophan, pointing to a likely read error. The DNA is left out, because the CDR3 cannot be placed on it with certainty; the CDR3 is given as TCRdb lists it. The germline V gene sets CDR1 to MNHEY and CDR2 to SVGAGI. From its first to its last residue, the CDR3 has 11 amino acids. The data originate from a study of shared clonotypes between healthy human individuals (dated by TCRdb to about 2020). Looking at the study overall: The cohort included a few men and a couple of women between 18 and 49 years of age. To increase sequencing depth and limit assay-specific biases, TCR repertoire library preparation and sequencing were carried out by different laboratories using diverse techniques. To estimate repertoire size and how much clonotype sharing occurs between individuals, the study deeply sequenced the blood TCR repertoires of five or six healthy adults. Each donor's leukapheresis produced roughly between about 0.9 and 9.5 billion PBMCs. Per donor, three plates each were used for CD4 naive and CD4 memory, two for CD8 naive, and one for CD8 memory. What the work shows at the level of the full study, not this receptor alone: Clonotypes shared by all four sorted-subset donors showed higher generation probabilities than non-shared clonotypes. Pairwise subsampling indicated that sequencing depth was expected to affect the degree of clonotype sharing among donors. Because the study included a small number of donors, the genetic and exposure-history diversity represented was limited. Incomplete sequencing was indicated by rarefaction of sorted-subset datasets, despite the large sequencing depth. Sampling was restricted to blood, and TCR repertoires in tissue are likely to differ from TCR repertoires in blood. Across four donors, 5% to 6% of naive CD4, approximately 3.6% of naive CD8, 2% to 2.5% of memory CD4, and about 0.44% of memory CD8 clonotypes were shared. Naive subsets generally had larger estimated clonotype richness than memory subsets did.

Healthy HIV-negative adults with no recently reported acute infections or vaccinations were included as donors. Only Caucasian adults living in Nashville, Tennessee, USA were represented among the donors. CD4+ T cells were enriched through magnetic negative selection, after which naive cells were positively selected on CD45RA and the remaining negative fraction served as the memory subset. After blood collection by leukapheresis, PBMCs were isolated using Ficoll-Histopaque density gradient centrifugation and then cryopreserved in the vapor phase of liquid nitrogen. Analytical flow cytometry was used to check the purity and quantity of each magnetically sorted T cell population. From each sorted fraction, genomic DNA was isolated and quantified by UV absorbance on a Nanodrop 2000c. Using the deep immunoSEQ assay, multiplex PCR amplified TCR CDR3 regions from genomic DNA. Genomic DNA extracted from each cell subset was distributed evenly over all wells of several immunoSEQ 96-well plates, and each plate served as one replicate. For sorted subsets, each replicate PCR was loaded with approximately 200 ng genomic DNA, equivalent to some 27,000 T cell genomes. Purified libraries were measured with a Qubit 3.0 fluorometer, size-checked on a Bioanalyzer 2100, and measured again with the KAPA Library Quantification kit. A separate single-read 150-cycle Illumina NextSeq 550 flow cell was used to sequence each immunoSEQ 96-well plate. For the original study's pipeline: The immunoSEQ output contained only junctional sequences without quality scores, so filtering could not match that applied to full-length reads. To assign V/J genes and CDR3, sequences were annotated using PyIR, a Python wrapper for IgBLAST v1.9, with IMGT germline references. Any read was removed if the V/J assignment was weak (E-value above 1e-6), the CDR3 was missing, or the read contained stop codons, out-of-frame junctions, or ambiguous translated residues. A V3J clonotype was defined by an identical inferred V gene, J gene, and CDR3 amino acid sequence. The percentage overlap between two repertoires was calculated by dividing the number of shared unique clonotypes by the size of the smaller repertoire. Richness of each repertoire was evaluated using RTK rarefaction, the Chao1 estimator, and Recon v2.1 estimates of unobserved clonotypes. OLGA was used to compute generation probabilities for all TCRbeta clonotypes that the gDNA method yielded from a few donors. TCRdb took this table from immuneACCESS and kept in-frame rearrangements with V and J called. Such tables lack part of the clones; where checked against another copy, unresolved V genes explain under half of the gap, and the rest is unexplained. The V and J calls and the clone size are those of that table, but D and trimming were determined from the DNA. The table for this sample lists 1.5 million to 1.9 million clones; nearly 99% of them were counted only once. The ten biggest clones cover 0.4% to 0.55% of the sample.

This sequence uses TRBV6-5 and TRBJ2-7; the D call of TRBD1 is as the table states it, not checked on the DNA. The TCR sequence derives from a man aged 25-45 years in good health. Sequencing was done on a sample of naive CD4+ T cells sorted from blood. The label giving this sample's cell subset or site can be read as: CD45RA+ positively selected. This receptor has the CDR3 CASRPTGTEPI.